A few counts support the clone carrying this T cell receptor beta chain. Unique molecular identifiers were used to barcode this TCRbeta library. Each CDR3 protein gets one entry after TCRdb re-called the PCR reads with MiXCR. The sample includes roughly 170,000 distinct CDR3 sequences, about 6.8% seen only once; the top ten take 3% to 3.5%. This sample was taken from a study of T-cell reconstitution after alpha-beta-depleted transplantation in children. In germline, CDR1 is SEHNR, CDR2 FQNEAQ (reference sequence). V dropped 2 bases and J dropped 6 bases, with 11 bases sitting between them. CDR3 length: 13 amino acids.

The J gene is TRBJ2-7, the V gene TRBV7-9; D call uncertain. The starting material was PBMCs from the stem cell graft donor, obtained from the stem cell graft. The TCR comes from a human donor who donated a stem cell graft to a child with Wiskott-Aldrich syndrome. CDR3 residues: CASSLRPGSEQYF. DNA for the CDR3: TGTGCCAGCAGCTTAAGGCCTGGTTCCGAGCAGTACTTC.